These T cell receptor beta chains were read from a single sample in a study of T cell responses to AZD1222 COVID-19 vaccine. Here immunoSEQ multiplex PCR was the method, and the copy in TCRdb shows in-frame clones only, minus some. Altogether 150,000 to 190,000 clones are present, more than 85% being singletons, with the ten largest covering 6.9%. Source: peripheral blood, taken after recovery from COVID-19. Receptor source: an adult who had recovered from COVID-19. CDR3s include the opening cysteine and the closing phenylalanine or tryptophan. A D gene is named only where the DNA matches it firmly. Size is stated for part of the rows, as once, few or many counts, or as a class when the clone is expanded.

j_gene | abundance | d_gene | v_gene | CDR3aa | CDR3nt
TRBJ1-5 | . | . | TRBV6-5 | CASGGGGNQPQHF | TGTGCCAGCGGGGGTGGGGGCAATCAGCCCCAGCATTTT
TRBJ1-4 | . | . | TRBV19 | CATQDPGTNEKLFF | TGTGCCACCCAGGACCCCGGGACTAATGAAAAACTGTTTTTT
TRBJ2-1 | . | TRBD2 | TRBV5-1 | CASRGGTSPSSYNEQFF | TGCGCCAGCAGGGGCGGGACTAGTCCTAGCTCCTACAATGAGCAGTTCTTC
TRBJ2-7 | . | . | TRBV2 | CASSASSAQYF | TGTGCCAGCAGTGCTAGTTCCGCGCAGTACTTC
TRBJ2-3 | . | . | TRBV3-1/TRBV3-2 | CASSPISAGTDTQYF | TGTGCCAGCAGCCCCATTTCGGCCGGGACAGATACGCAGTATTTT
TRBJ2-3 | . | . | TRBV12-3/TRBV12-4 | CASSFRGPTTQYF | TGTGCCAGCAGTTTCCGAGGACCGACAACGCAGTATTTT
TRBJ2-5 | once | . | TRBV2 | CASSDREQETQYF | TGTGCCAGCAGTGACCGGGAACAAGAGACCCAGTACTTC
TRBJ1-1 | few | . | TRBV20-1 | CSARGATEAFF | TGCAGTGCTAGAGGGGCCACTGAAGCTTTCTTT
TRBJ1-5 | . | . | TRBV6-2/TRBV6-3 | CASSYSGEYQPQHF | TGTGCCAGCAGTTACTCGGGAGAGTATCAGCCCCAGCATTTT
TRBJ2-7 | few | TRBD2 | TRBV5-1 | CASSLIAGEGHEQYF | TGCGCCAGCAGCTTGATAGCGGGAGAGGGCCACGAGCAGTACTTC
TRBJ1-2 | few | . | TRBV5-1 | CASSHSGSHLDYGYTF | TGCGCCAGCAGCCACTCCGGGTCACACTTGGACTATGGCTACACCTTC
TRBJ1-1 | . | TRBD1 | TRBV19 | CASSIRGLLEAFF | TGTGCCAGTAGTATAAGGGGGCTTCTGGAAGCTTTCTTT
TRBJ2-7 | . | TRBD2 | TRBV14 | CASSLSGAAGGRRDEQYF | TGTGCCAGCAGCCTTAGCGGGGCCGCGGGGGGAAGAAGGGACGAGCAGTACTTC
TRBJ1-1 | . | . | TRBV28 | CASSFWRGAGDTEAFF | TGTGCCAGCAGTTTCTGGAGGGGGGCCGGGGACACTGAAGCTTTCTTT